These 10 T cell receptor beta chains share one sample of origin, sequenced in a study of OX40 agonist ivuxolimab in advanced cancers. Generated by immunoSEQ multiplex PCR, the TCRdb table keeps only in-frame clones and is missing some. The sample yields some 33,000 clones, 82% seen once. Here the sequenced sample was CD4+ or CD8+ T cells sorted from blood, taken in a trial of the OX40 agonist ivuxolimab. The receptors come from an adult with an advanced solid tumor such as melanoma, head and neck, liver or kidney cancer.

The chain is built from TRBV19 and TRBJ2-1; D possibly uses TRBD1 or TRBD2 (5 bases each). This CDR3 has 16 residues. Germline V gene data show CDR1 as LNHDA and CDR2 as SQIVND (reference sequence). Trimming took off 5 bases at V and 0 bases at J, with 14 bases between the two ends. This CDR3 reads CASSSLLGASYNEQFF. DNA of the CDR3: TGTGCCAGTAGTTCGCTACTAGGGGCCTCCTACAATGAGCAGTTCTTC.

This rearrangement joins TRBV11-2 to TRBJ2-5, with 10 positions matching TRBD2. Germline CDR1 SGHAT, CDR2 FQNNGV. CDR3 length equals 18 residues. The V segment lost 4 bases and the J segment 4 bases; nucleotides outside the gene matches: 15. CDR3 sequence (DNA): TGTGCCAGCAGCTCCCCCAGGGGGCCTAGCGGGAGTGGAGAGACCCAGTACTTC. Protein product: CASSSPRGPSGSGETQYF.

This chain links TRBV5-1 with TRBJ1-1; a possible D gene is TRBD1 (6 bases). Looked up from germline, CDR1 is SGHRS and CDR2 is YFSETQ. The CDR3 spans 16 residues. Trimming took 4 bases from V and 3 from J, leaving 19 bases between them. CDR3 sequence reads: CASSLAAGGGYTEAFF. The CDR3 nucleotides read TGCGCCAGCAGCCTGGCGGCGGGGGGCGGGTACACTGAAGCTTTCTTT. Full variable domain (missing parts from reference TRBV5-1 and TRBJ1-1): KAGVTQTPRYLIKTRGQQVTLSCSPISGHRSVSWYQQTPGQGLQFLFEYFSETQRNKGNFPGRFSGRQFSNSRSEMNVSTLELGDSALYLCASSLAAGGGYTEAFFGQGTRLTVV.

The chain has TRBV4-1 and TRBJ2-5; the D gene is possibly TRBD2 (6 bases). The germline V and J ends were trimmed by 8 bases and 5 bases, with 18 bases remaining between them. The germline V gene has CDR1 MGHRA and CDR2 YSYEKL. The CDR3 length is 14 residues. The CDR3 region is CASGGSGGTETQYF. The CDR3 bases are TGCGCCAGCGGTGGCTCGGGCGGGACGGAGACCCAGTACTTC.

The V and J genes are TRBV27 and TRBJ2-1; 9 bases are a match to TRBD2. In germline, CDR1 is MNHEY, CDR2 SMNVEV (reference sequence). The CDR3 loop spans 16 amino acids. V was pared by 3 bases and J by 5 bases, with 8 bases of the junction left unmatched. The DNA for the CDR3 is TGTGCCAGCAGTTTCCTGCTAGCGGGAAAGAACAATGAGCAGTTCTTC. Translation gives CASSFLLAGKNNEQFF.

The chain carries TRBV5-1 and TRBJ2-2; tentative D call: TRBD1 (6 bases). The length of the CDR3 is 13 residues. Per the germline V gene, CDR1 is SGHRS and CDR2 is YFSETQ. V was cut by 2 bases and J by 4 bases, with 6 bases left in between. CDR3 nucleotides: TGCGCCAGCAGCTTACAGGGCACCGGGGAGCTGTTTTTT. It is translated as CASSLQGTGELFF.

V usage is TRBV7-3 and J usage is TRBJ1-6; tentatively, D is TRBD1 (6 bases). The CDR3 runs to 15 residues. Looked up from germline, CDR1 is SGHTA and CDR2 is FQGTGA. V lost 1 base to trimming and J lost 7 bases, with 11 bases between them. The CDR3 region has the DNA TGTGCCAGCAGCTTAAGGGGCCAGGGGAATTCACCCCTCCACTTT. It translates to CASSLRGQGNSPLHF. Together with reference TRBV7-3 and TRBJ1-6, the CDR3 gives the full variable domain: GAGVSQTPSNKVTEKGKYVELRCDPISGHTALYWYRQSLGQGPEFLIYFQGTGAADDSGLPNDRFFAVRPEGSVSTLKIQRTERGDSAVYLCASSLRGQGNSPLHFGNGTRLTVT.

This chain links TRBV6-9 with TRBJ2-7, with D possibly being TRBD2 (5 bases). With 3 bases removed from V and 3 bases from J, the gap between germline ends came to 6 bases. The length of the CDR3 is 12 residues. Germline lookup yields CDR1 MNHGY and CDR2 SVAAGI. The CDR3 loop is CASSYGNYEQYF. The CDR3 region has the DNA TGTGCCAGCAGTTACGGGAACTACGAGCAGTACTTC.

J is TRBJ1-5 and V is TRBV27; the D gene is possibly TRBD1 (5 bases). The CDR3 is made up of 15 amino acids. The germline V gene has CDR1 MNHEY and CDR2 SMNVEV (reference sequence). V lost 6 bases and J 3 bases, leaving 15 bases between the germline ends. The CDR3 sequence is CASRGLGENNQPQHF. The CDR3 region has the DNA TGTGCCAGCAGGGGACTCGGGGAGAACAATCAGCCCCAGCATTTT.

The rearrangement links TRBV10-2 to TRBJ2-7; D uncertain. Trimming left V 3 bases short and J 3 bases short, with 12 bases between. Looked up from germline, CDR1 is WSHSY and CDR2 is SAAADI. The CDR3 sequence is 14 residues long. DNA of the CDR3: TGCGCCAGCAGTGAATTGGGAAACAACTACGAGCAGTACTTC. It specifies CASSELGNNYEQYF.